The rows below give T cell receptor beta chains drawn from one sample of a study of blood T cell repertoires in COVID-19. Generated by immunoSEQ multiplex PCR, the TCRdb table keeps only in-frame clones and is missing some. The data hold about 250,000 clones, with approximately 85% observed a single time. Sample: PBMCs or T cells enriched from blood (not recorded which). These TCRs come from a woman between 50 and 59 years old with acute COVID-19. The CDR3 runs from the conserved cysteine through the conserved F or W. Each record gives: D gene, V gene, clone size, J gene, CDR3 DNA, CDR3 protein. The D gene is left open where the match is weak. Some rows have no size entry. The others give once, few or many, or a class for an expanded clone.

>TRBD1|TRBV5-5|once|TRBJ2-2
TGTGCCAGCAGCGGAACGACAGGGGTGAACACCGGGGAGCTGTTTTTT
CASSGTTGVNTGELFF
>NA|TRBV6-1|NA|TRBJ2-2
TGTGCCAGCAGTGAAAGAGGAGGGGACGGGGAGCTGTTTTTT
CASSERGGDGELFF
>TRBD2|TRBV18|NA|TRBJ2-3
TGTGCCAGCTCACTGGGACTAGCGGATTCAGATACGCAGTATTTT
CASSLGLADSDTQYF
>NA|TRBV27|NA|TRBJ2-7
TGTGCCAGCAGTTTATCGATTGCGGCACGTGAGCAGTACTTC
CASSLSIAAREQYF
>NA|TRBV6-2/TRBV6-3|NA|TRBJ1-1
TGTGCCAGCAGTCCCCGACAGGTGTGGGACACTGAAGCTTTCTTT
CASSPRQVWDTEAFF
>TRBD1|TRBV6-5|NA|TRBJ2-3
TGTGCCAGCAGACAGGGGGTCTCAAATACGCAGTATTTT
CASRQGVSNTQYF
>TRBD1|TRBV11-2|NA|TRBJ2-7
TGTGCCAGCAGCCTAAGGACAGGGGCCGGAATGAGCAGGCCGTCCGAGCAGTACTTC
CASSLRTGAGMSRPSEQYF
>TRBD1|TRBV5-1|NA|TRBJ1-1
TGCGCCAGCAGCGGAGCGGACAGGGGACACACTGAAGCTTTCTTT
CASSGADRGHTEAFF
>NA|TRBV7-2|NA|TRBJ2-5
TGTGCCAGCAGCTCCGCCCTCGACGGTTTAGGGGGGACCCAGTACTTC
CASSSALDGLGGTQYF
>NA|TRBV12-5|NA|TRBJ1-5
TGTGCTAGTGGTTTGGGAGAGATTGCGGTACAGCCCCAGCATTTT
CASGLGEIAVQPQHF
>NA|TRBV6-1|NA|TRBJ2-7
TGTGCCAGCAGTGGACCTCGAACAGTTTTTGGGTCCTACGAGCAGTACTTC
CASSGPRTVFGSYEQYF
>TRBD1|TRBV19|NA|TRBJ1-2
TGTGCCAGTAGTACCACAGGGGGATATCTCTCAGAGGACTATGGCTACACCTTC
CASSTTGGYLSEDYGYTF
>NA|TRBV19|NA|TRBJ2-2
TGTGCCAGTAGTTCAACAGTGGCCGGGGAGCTGTTTTTT
CASSSTVAGELFF
>NA|TRBV2|once|TRBJ1-1
TGTGCCAGCAGTGAACGGGAGAACACTGAAGCTTTCTTT
CASSERENTEAFF
>TRBD1|TRBV7-2|NA|TRBJ1-5
TGTGCCAGCAGCTTGACAGGGGGGCAGCCCCAGCATTTT
CASSLTGGQPQHF
>NA|TRBV27|NA|TRBJ1-1
TGTGCCAGCAGTCCCAGGATGAACACTGAAGCTTTCTTT
CASSPRMNTEAFF
>TRBD1|TRBV30|NA|TRBJ2-7
TGTGCCTGGACCCCCCCTGGACAGGGCTACGAGCAGTACTTC
CAWTPPGQGYEQYF
>TRBD2|TRBV5-1|NA|TRBJ2-3
TGCGCCAGCAGCCGGACTAGCGGGACAGATACGCAGTATTTT
CASSRTSGTDTQYF
>TRBD1|TRBV11-2|NA|TRBJ2-7
TGTGCCAGCAGCTTATTAGGGACAGGGCCCTCCTACGAGCAGTACTTC
CASSLLGTGPSYEQYF
>NA|TRBV11-2|NA|TRBJ1-1
TGTGCCAGCGGTCCAGGGGCCAACACTGAAGCTTTCTTT
CASGPGANTEAFF
>NA|TRBV5-4|NA|TRBJ1-2
TGTGCCAGCAGCCCCATTTCAGAAGATAACTATGGCTACACCTTC
CASSPISEDNYGYTF
>NA|TRBV18|NA|TRBJ2-2
TGTGCCAGCTCACCACGGGGCAGCGGGGAGCTGTTTTTT
CASSPRGSGELFF
>NA|TRBV2|NA|TRBJ1-5
TGTGCCAGCAACCCGGGGGGCAATCAGCCCCAGCATTTT
CASNPGGNQPQHF
>NA|TRBV7-8|once|TRBJ2-3
TGTGCCAGCAGCCGCCCCGCAGATACGCAGTATTTT
CASSRPADTQYF
>TRBD1|TRBV6-4|NA|TRBJ1-1
TGTGCCAGCAAAAGAACAGGGGACACTGAAGCTTTCTTT
CASKRTGDTEAFF
>NA|TRBV30|NA|TRBJ1-5
TGTGCCTGGAGCCGGGGGGGGCTTAGCAATCAGCCCCAGCATTTT
CAWSRGGLSNQPQHF
>NA|TRBV19|NA|TRBJ1-2
TGTGCCAGTAAGCAAGAGCATGGCTACACCTTC
CASKQEHGYTF
>TRBD1|TRBV29-1|NA|TRBJ1-2
TGCAGCGTTGAGACAGGGAATGGCTACACCTTC
CSVETGNGYTF
>TRBD1|TRBV30|NA|TRBJ2-7
TGTGCCTGTTGCGGGACAGGGAACCACGAGCAGTACTTC
CACCGTGNHEQYF
>NA|TRBV4-1|NA|TRBJ1-2
TGCGCCAGCAGCCAAGAAGCAGGGTTGTACCACTATGGCTACACCTTC
CASSQEAGLYHYGYTF
>NA|TRBV7-9|NA|TRBJ1-1
TGTGCCAGCAGCCCGGGGGACCGCTTGAACACTGAAGCTTTCTTT
CASSPGDRLNTEAFF
>NA|TRBV5-1|few|TRBJ1-4
TGCGCCAGCAGCTTGGACAACGGGAGTGAAAAACTGTTTTTT
CASSLDNGSEKLFF
>NA|TRBV7-2|few|TRBJ1-1
TGTGCCAGCAGCTCCTCGTGGAGGGGAGGGACTGAAGCTTTCTTT
CASSSSWRGGTEAFF
>NA|TRBV6-5|NA|TRBJ1-5
TGTGCCAGCAGTTCCCAATTTGGAGGCCGCAATCAGCCCCAGCATTTT
CASSSQFGGRNQPQHF
>TRBD1|TRBV12-5|NA|TRBJ2-7
TGTGCTAGTGGTTTGGTACTAGGGACAGCTAGCTCCTACGAGCAGTACTTC
CASGLVLGTASSYEQYF
>NA|TRBV30|NA|TRBJ1-6
TGTGCCTGGTCCCCGACAACCTATAATTCACCCCTCCACTTT
CAWSPTTYNSPLHF
>NA|TRBV7-6|NA|TRBJ2-6
TGTGCCAGCAGCCGAACAGGGAACTCTGGGGCCAACGTCCTGACTTTC
CASSRTGNSGANVLTF
>TRBD2|TRBV5-1|NA|TRBJ2-7
TGCGCCAGCAGCTTCCAACTAGCGGGGGGCGCAGATTCCTACGAGCAGTACTTC
CASSFQLAGGADSYEQYF
>NA|TRBV30|NA|TRBJ1-1
TGTGCCTGGCAAACCGGGACAACAACTAACACTGAAGCTTTCTTT
CAWQTGTTTNTEAFF
>NA|TRBV5-1|NA|TRBJ1-3
TGCGCCAGCAGCTTATACAAACAGGGTCTCGGAAACACCATATATTTT
CASSLYKQGLGNTIYF
>NA|TRBV4-1|NA|TRBJ1-6
TGCGCCAGCAGCCTACACATGGGCACCAATTCACCCCTCCACTTT
CASSLHMGTNSPLHF
>NA|TRBV4-3|NA|TRBJ1-1
TGCGCCAGCAGCCAATACTCCGGGACACAAAACACTGAAGCTTTCTTT
CASSQYSGTQNTEAFF
>TRBD1|TRBV5-1|NA|TRBJ1-6
TGCGCCAGCAGCCTACAGGGGGCGGATAATTCACCCCTCCACTTT
CASSLQGADNSPLHF
>NA|TRBV2|NA|TRBJ2-7
TGTGCCAGCAGTGAAGCGCCAGGGAAGGGCTACGAGCAGTACTTC
CASSEAPGKGYEQYF
>TRBD1|TRBV7-6|once|TRBJ1-6
TGTGCCAGCAGCCCCGGACAGGGTAGGCATTCACCCCTCCACTTT
CASSPGQGRHSPLHF
>TRBD1|TRBV6-1|NA|TRBJ2-1
TGTGCCAGCAGTGAGACATACCCCGGACAGGCGATCTACAATGAGCAGTTCTTC
CASSETYPGQAIYNEQFF
>NA|TRBV19|NA|TRBJ1-1
TGTGCCAGTAGTCCAAGGTCGACAGTTAGGCGGACTGAAGCTTTCTTT
CASSPRSTVRRTEAFF
>NA|TRBV12-3/TRBV12-4|NA|TRBJ1-1
TGTGCCAGCAGTTCGGACCCCCGGGGAGCTTTCTTT
CASSSDPRGAFF
>NA|TRBV27|NA|TRBJ1-2
TGTGCCAGCAGGCGGGCGGTATGGTACACCTTC
CASRRAVWYTF
>NA|TRBV2|NA|TRBJ1-5
TGTGCCAGCAGTGTGGGCAGGGAAAGCAATCAGCCCCAGCATTTT
CASSVGRESNQPQHF
>TRBD2|TRBV3-1/TRBV3-2|few|TRBJ2-3
TGTGCCAGCAGCCACCTACTAGCGGGGGTGCGCACAGATACGCAGTATTTT
CASSHLLAGVRTDTQYF
>NA|TRBV3-1/TRBV3-2|NA|TRBJ1-3
TGTGCCAGCAGCCACCAGCGGCAATCAGGAAACACCATATATTTT
CASSHQRQSGNTIYF
>TRBD2|TRBV7-3|NA|TRBJ2-1
TGTGCCAGCAGCTTAACTAGCGGGGGGCCGTACAATGAGCAGTTCTTC
CASSLTSGGPYNEQFF
>TRBD1|TRBV18|NA|TRBJ1-2
TGTGCCAGCTCACCACCGGGACAGGGAGGTGGCTACACCTTC
CASSPPGQGGGYTF
>TRBD1|TRBV19|NA|TRBJ1-1
TGTGCCAGTAGTACCTCCGGGACAGGGAACACTGAAGCTTTCTTT
CASSTSGTGNTEAFF